This T cell receptor (beta chain) was sequenced in a study of blood T cells in healthy people across ages. As to this clonotype: The antigen remains undetermined.

The authors drew ten milliliters of peripheral blood from each donor. Isolated PBMCs totaled at least 6.5 million in each sample. V was cut by 4 bases and J by 4 bases, with 19 bases left in between. Germline V CDR1 and CDR2: MNHEY, SVGEGT. There are 16 residues in the CDR3. Primers used in a second PCR of roughly 6 to 12 cycles were a sample-barcoded 5' primer and a J-beta primer mix. The study obtained at least 2.5 million CDR3-containing paired-end reads from every sample. TCRdb re-derived calls from the 5' RACE reads in MiXCR, one entry per CDR3 protein. The sample lists hundreds of thousands of distinct CDR3 sequences, around 48% occurring once. Study conclusions and caveats: Older age coincided with a roughly linear decline in TCR beta diversity per million T cells.

The V gene is TRBV6-2 or TRBV6-3, the J gene TRBJ1-2, with D perhaps TRBD1 (5 bases). The sequenced sample consisted of blood. The sequence came from a woman aged 60-75 years in good health. The CDR3, as DNA: TGTGCCAGCAGTTTTCGGACGGGGACTGGTATCTATGGCTACACCTTC. As protein: CASSFRTGTGIYGYTF.